The rows below give T cell receptor beta chains drawn from one sample of a study of blood T cell repertoires in COVID-19. Using immunoSEQ multiplex PCR, the repertoire was profiled, and TCRdb retains in-frame clones only, with some absent. The data contain around 310,000 clones, almost 90% of them singletons. Sequences were obtained from peripheral blood. The receptors originated from a woman between 35 and 50 years old with COVID-19, enrolled during active disease. CDR3s include the opening cysteine and the closing phenylalanine or tryptophan. The D gene is left open where the match is weak. Clone size appears in some rows only: once, few, many, or a class for an expanded clone.

j_gene,d_gene,abundance,v_gene,CDR3aa,CDR3nt
TRBJ2-1,TRBD2,NA,TRBV18,CASSPSGRQDEQFF,TGTGCCAGCTCACCTAGCGGGAGGCAGGATGAGCAGTTCTTC
TRBJ2-1,TRBD2,once,TRBV5-5,CASSLGLAGAYNEQFF,TGTGCCAGCAGCTTAGGACTAGCGGGGGCCTACAATGAGCAGTTCTTC
TRBJ2-2,TRBD2,once,TRBV12-3/TRBV12-4,CASGRGTGELFF,TGTGCCAGCGGGAGGGGCACCGGGGAGCTGTTTTTT
TRBJ1-2,NA,NA,TRBV3-1/TRBV3-2,CASSQGVGGRRGYTF,TGTGCCAGCAGCCAGGGAGTGGGAGGGCGAAGGGGCTACACCTTC
TRBJ2-5,TRBD2,few,TRBV27,CASSLGGARETQYF,TGTGCCAGCAGTTTGGGAGGGGCGAGGGAGACCCAGTACTTC
TRBJ2-2,NA,NA,TRBV27,CASGRAHTGELFF,TGTGCCAGCGGGCGGGCTCACACCGGGGAGCTGTTTTTT
TRBJ1-2,NA,NA,TRBV27,CASSSRGRGGGNYGYTF,TGTGCCAGCAGTTCAAGGGGTAGGGGAGGGGGTAACTATGGCTACACCTTC
TRBJ1-5,TRBD1,NA,TRBV27,CASSLRDRKQPQHF,TGTGCCAGCAGTTTAAGGGACAGAAAACAGCCCCAGCATTTT
TRBJ1-3,NA,NA,TRBV9,CASSVEEGNTIYF,TGTGCCAGCAGCGTAGAGGAGGGAAACACCATATATTTT
TRBJ1-3,NA,NA,TRBV28,CASSPRGPGNTIYF,TGTGCCAGCAGTCCGCGGGGGCCGGGAAACACCATATATTTT
TRBJ2-4,TRBD1,NA,TRBV14,CASSHRVKGQGNIQYF,TGTGCCAGCAGCCATAGAGTAAAGGGACAGGGAAACATTCAGTACTTC
TRBJ1-2,NA,NA,TRBV19,CASSMTGGYTF,TGTGCCAGTAGTATGACGGGTGGCTACACCTTC
TRBJ2-3,NA,NA,TRBV3-1/TRBV3-2,CASRTGTDTQYF,TGTGCCAGCAGAACGGGCACAGATACGCAGTATTTT
TRBJ1-5,NA,once,TRBV30,CAWSLDFTGNQPQHF,TGTGCCTGGAGTTTGGACTTTACGGGCAATCAGCCCCAGCATTTT
TRBJ2-2,NA,NA,TRBV9,CASSVVAGNTGELFF,TGTGCCAGCAGCGTAGTTGCCGGGAACACCGGGGAGCTGTTTTTT
TRBJ2-7,TRBD1,NA,TRBV6-2/TRBV6-3,CASSSPRFRDRGYEQYF,TGTGCCAGCAGTTCCCCCAGGTTTCGAGACAGGGGCTACGAGCAGTACTTC
TRBJ1-6,NA,NA,TRBV6-5,CASSGGIDSPLHF,TGTGCCAGCTCAGGAGGGATCGATTCACCCCTCCACTTT
TRBJ2-5,NA,NA,TRBV5-1,CASSFSGKRETQYF,TGCGCCAGCAGCTTTTCAGGGAAACGAGAGACCCAGTACTTC
TRBJ1-2,NA,NA,TRBV30,CAWGRFYGYTF,TGTGCCTGGGGACGGTTCTATGGCTACACCTTC
TRBJ2-3,TRBD2,NA,TRBV7-2,CASSLIAGGRDTQYF,TGTGCCAGCAGCTTAATAGCGGGGGGGCGAGATACGCAGTATTTT
TRBJ2-7,TRBD1,NA,TRBV5-6,CASSLRSGGRNEQYF,TGTGCCAGCAGCTTGCGGTCAGGGGGAAGAAACGAGCAGTACTTC